The 8 T cell receptor beta chains given below trace back to one sample, sequenced in a study of T cells in women clearing cervical HPV infection. This table comes from immunoSEQ multiplex PCR, and its TCRdb copy is limited to in-frame clones, with some not included. This sample's table has under 25,000 clones. The sequenced sample consisted of blood buffy coat. The receptors shown here come from a woman aged 18 to 69 with a cervical HPV16 infection that either progressed to CIN3+ or cleared (not recorded which).

As to this clone: Read sequence stops 3 residues before the CDR3 end, and the germline J gene provides the missing end. The chain couples TRBV18 to TRBJ1-5; tentative D call: TRBD1 (5 bases). The CDR3 contains 14 residues. The V and J ends lost 2 bases and 3 bases respectively, with 8 bases between them. Germline V gene data show CDR1 as KGHSH and CDR2 as LQKENI. The CDR3 sequence is CASSPGGINQPQHF. CDR3 DNA (partial): TGTGCCAGCTCACCAGGGGGGATCAATCAGCCC.

In regard to this clone: Coverage ceases 3 residues before the CDR3 finishes, and the germline J gene fills in the end. The rearrangement uses TRBV7-2 and TRBJ1-5; D ambiguous. The CDR3 is 12 residues long. Germline V gene sequence: CDR1 SGHTA, CDR2 FQGNSA. The V and J ends lost 1 base and 7 bases respectively, with 5 bases between them. The covered CDR3 bases are TGTGCCAGCAGCTTAGACAGCCAGCCC. Translating it yields CASSLDSQP. The entire CDR3 reads CASSLDSQPQHF.

In the case of this clone: Sequencing ends 3 residues short of the CDR3 end; the germline J gene provides the rest. The V gene is TRBV19, the J gene TRBJ2-1, with D tentatively TRBD2 (5 bases). Germline V gene data show CDR1 as LNHDA and CDR2 as SQIVND (reference sequence). This CDR3 has 15 amino acids. Trimming pared 1 base from V and 6 bases from J, leaving 13 bases between. The CDR3 sequence is CASSIGTRQPNEQFF. The covered CDR3 bases are TGTGCCAGTAGTATAGGGACTCGCCAACCCAATGAG.

Note on this clone: The read ends 3 residues early relative to the CDR3; the germline J gene fills the gap. This sequence joins TRBV28 and TRBJ2-7; a possible D gene is TRBD1 (6 bases). Trimming removed 6 bases from V and 2 bases from J, with 8 bases in between. This CDR3 region has 12 residues. Germline V gene lookup returns CDR1 MDHEN and CDR2 SYDVKM. The CDR3 DNA, read in part, is TGTGCCAGCAGCTGGACAGCCTACGAG. Protein product: CASSWTAYE. The CDR3 as a whole reads CASSWTAYEQYF.

On this clone: The read stops 3 residues short of the end of the CDR3; the missing end is completed from the germline J gene. The gene calls are TRBV20-1 and TRBJ2-7; TRBD1 matches 8 bases. V trimming: 6 bases; J trimming: 1 base; junction bases outside the gene matches: 8. Germline CDR1 and CDR2: DFQATT and SNEGSKA (reference sequence). CDR3 size: 14 residues. CDR3 sequence reads: CSATPGQVSYEQYF. CDR3 bases read: TGCAGTGCCACGCCGGGACAGGTATCCTACGAG.

On this clone itself: The CDR3 end lies 3 residues beyond the end of the read and is filled in from the germline J gene. This chain links TRBV20-1 with TRBJ1-5, with 9 bases lining up with TRBD1. The V gene end was trimmed by 4 bases and the J gene end by 5 bases; junction bases not matched to a gene: 6. The CDR3 extends over 14 amino acids. Per germline, CDR1 DFQATT and CDR2 SNEGSKA (reference sequence). The part of the CDR3 DNA that was read is TGCAGTGCTACGGCGGGACAGGGTTATCAGCCC. Its protein is CSATAGQGYQP. The whole CDR3 reads CSATAGQGYQPQHF.

In regard to this clone: The read ends 3 residues shy of where the CDR3 ends; the end is completed using the germline J gene. V and J are TRBV30 and TRBJ1-2, with 7 bases fitting TRBD1. The CDR3 is 16 residues long. The germline V gene encodes CDR1 GTSNPN and CDR2 SVGIG (reference sequence). The V gene end was trimmed by 0 bases and the J gene end by 1 base; junction bases not matched to a gene: 8. CDR3 loop: CAWSVRGQMVNYGYTF. CDR3 DNA, as far as it was read: TGTGCCTGGAGTGTAAGGGGGCAAATGGTTAACTATGGC.

Remarks on this clone: Sequencing ends 3 residues short of the CDR3 end; the germline J gene provides the rest. The chain recombines TRBV20-1 with TRBJ2-3; D not certain. Trimming pared 3 bases from V and 3 bases from J, leaving 16 bases between. This CDR3 is 15 amino acids long. CDR1 and CDR2 (germline): DFQATT, SNEGSKA (reference sequence). CDR3 region: CSARAGSRETDTQYF. The sequenced CDR3 bases are TGCAGTGCTAGGGCCGGGTCCAGAGAAACAGATACG.